Here is one T cell receptor beta chain with its context. What it binds is not known. Samples: about 28 days before transplant, then days 30, 100 and 180 after. The sample comes from a study of T cell clonotyping in hematopoietic cell transplantation. V was clipped by 5 bases and J by 4 bases; unmatched bases: 7. Germline V lookup: CDR1 LNHDA, CDR2 SQIVND (reference sequence). The CDR3 has 14 amino acids. Measured with immunoSEQ multiplex PCR; TCRdb has only the in-frame clones, and not every one. The profile shows roughly 29,000 clones, 90% to 95% of them singletons. Notes on the study in general: Higher Inverse Simpson Index values in graft donor and pretransplant recipient predicted broader posttransplant TCR diversity. Recipient TCR diversity dropped after transplant; expanded clonotypes rose from day 30 to 180. Cells were unsorted, so CD4 and CD8 contributions were not separated.

V gene TRBV19 combines with J gene TRBJ1-1, with 7 bases fitting TRBD1. This clonotype originated in a female patient aged 50-60 years who had an allogeneic stem cell transplant from a related donor, so the T cells may come from the graft donor. Some clones in this sample may be carry-over from other donors' samples. This specimen was PBMCs, taken 100 days after allogeneic stem cell transplant. CDR3 region: CASSPRTGPTEAFF. In DNA form, the CDR3 reads TGTGCCAGTAGTCCCCGGACAGGTCCCACTGAAGCTTTCTTT. Combining the CDR3 with reference TRBV19 and TRBJ1-1 gives the whole variable domain DGGITQSPKYLFRKEGQNVTLSCEQNLNHDAMYWYRQDPGQGLRLIYYSQIVNDFQKGDIAEGYSVSREKKESFPLTVTSAQKNPTAFYLCASSPRTGPTEAFFGQGTRLTVV.